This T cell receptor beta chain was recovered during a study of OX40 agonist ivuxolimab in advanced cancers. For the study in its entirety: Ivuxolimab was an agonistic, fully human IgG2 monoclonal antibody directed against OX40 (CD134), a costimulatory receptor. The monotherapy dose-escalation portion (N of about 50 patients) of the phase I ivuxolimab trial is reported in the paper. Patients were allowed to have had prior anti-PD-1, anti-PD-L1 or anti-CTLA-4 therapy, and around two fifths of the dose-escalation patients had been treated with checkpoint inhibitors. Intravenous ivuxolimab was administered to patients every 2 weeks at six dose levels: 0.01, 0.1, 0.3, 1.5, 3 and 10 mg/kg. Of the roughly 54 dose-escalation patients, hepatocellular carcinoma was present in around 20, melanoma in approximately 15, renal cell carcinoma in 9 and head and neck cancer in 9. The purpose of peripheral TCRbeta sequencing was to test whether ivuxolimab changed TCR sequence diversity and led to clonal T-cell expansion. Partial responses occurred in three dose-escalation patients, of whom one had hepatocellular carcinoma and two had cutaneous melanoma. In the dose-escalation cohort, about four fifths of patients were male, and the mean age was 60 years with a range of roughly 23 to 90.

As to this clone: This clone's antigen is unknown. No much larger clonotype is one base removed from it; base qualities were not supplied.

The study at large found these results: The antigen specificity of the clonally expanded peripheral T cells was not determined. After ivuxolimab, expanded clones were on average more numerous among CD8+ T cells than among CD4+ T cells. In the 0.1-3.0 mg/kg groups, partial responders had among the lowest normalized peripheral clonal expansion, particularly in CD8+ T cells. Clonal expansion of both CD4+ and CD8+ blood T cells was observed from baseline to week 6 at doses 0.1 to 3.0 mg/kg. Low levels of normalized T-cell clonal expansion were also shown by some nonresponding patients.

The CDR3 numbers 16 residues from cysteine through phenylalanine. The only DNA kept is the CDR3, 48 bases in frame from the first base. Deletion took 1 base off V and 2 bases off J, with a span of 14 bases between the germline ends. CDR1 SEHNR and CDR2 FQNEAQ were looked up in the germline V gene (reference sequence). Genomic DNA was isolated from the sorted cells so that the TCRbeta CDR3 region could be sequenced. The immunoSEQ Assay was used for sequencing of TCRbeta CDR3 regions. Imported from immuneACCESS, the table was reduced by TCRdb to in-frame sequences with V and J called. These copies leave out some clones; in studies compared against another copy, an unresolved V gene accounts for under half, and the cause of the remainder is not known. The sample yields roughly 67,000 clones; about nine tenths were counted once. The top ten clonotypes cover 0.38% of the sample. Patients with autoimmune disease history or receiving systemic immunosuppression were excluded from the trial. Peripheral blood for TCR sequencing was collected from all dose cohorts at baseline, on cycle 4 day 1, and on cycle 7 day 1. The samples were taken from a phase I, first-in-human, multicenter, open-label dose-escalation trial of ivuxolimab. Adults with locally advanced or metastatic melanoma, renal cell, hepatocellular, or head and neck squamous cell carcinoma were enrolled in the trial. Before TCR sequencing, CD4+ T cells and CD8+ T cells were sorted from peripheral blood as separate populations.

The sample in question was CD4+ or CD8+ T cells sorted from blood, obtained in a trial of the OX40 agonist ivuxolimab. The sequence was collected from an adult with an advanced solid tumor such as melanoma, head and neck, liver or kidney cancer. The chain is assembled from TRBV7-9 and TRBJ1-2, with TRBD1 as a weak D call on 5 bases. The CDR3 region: CASSLVGVWGNYGYTF. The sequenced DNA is TGTGCCAGCAGCTTAGTAGGGGTTTGGGGGAACTATGGCTACACCTTC. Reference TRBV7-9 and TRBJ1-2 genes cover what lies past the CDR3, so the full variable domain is DTGVSQNPRHKITKRGQNVTFRCDPISEHNRLYWYRQTLGQGPEFLTYFQNEAQLEKSRLLSDRFSAERPKGSFSTLEIQRTEQGDSAMYLCASSLVGVWGNYGYTFGSGTRLTVV.